This T cell receptor (beta chain) emerged from a study of neurological immune-mediated disorders. V lost 7 bases to trimming and J lost 5 bases; unmatched junction nucleotides: 9. This CDR3 has 15 residues. CDR1 and CDR2 (germline): MDHEN, SYDVKM. The authors obtained over 180 million TCR-beta sequences from 15-18 subjects per sequencing run. Using its own MiXCR run on the 5' RACE reads, TCRdb lists one record per CDR3 protein. The table shows almost 30,000 distinct CDR3 sequences, with around 10% occurring only once. 2 million PBMCs stored at -80 C were the source of the unsorted libraries. Concerning this clonotype: What it binds is unknown.

Study-level results: Falling below healthy controls, multiple sclerosis showed the least TCR clonal expansion, while HTLV-1-associated myelopathy showed the most. No CDR3 amino acid sequences recurred among expanded clones across subjects, suggesting private repertoires in all groups.

Input material: PBMCs. V is TRBV28 and J is TRBJ1-2, with 11 bases fitting TRBD1. The TCR comes from an older woman in good health. The CDR3 loop reads CASTLRTGGDYGYTF. CDR3 nucleotides: TGTGCCAGCACCTTAAGGACAGGGGGCGATTATGGCTACACCTTC.